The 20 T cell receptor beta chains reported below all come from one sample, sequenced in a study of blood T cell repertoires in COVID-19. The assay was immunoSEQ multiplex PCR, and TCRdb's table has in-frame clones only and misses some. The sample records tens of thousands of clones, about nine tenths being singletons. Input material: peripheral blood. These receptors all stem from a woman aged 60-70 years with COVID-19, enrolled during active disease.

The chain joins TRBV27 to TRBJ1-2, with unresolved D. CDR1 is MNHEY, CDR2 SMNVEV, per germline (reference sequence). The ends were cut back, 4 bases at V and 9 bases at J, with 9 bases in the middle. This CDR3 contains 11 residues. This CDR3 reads CASSSGWSYTF. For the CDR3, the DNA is TGTGCCAGCAGTTCGGGGTGGAGCTACACCTTC.

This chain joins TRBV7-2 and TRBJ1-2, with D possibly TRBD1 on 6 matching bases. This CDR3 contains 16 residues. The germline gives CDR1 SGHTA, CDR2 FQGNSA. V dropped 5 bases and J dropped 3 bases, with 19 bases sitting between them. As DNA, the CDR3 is TGTGCCAGCAGCCCTTATCGGACAGCCCAGGACTATGGCTACACCTTC. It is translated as CASSPYRTAQDYGYTF.

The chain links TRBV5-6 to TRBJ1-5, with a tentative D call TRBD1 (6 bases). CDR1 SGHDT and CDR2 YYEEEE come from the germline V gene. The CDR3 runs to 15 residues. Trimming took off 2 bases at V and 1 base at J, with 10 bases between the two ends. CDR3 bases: TGTGCCAGCAGCTTACAGGGACCCAGCAATCAGCCCCAGCATTTT. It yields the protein CASSLQGPSNQPQHF.

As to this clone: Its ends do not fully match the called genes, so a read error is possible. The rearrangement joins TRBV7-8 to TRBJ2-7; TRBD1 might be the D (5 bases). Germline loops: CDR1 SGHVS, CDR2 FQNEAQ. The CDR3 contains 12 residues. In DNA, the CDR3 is TGTGCCAGCAGCCCCTTGGCTAAGACAGTTAACTTC. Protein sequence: CASSPLAKTVNF.

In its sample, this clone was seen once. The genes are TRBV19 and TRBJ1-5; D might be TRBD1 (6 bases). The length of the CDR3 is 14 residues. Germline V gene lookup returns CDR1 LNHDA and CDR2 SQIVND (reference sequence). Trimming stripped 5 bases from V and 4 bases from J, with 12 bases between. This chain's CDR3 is CASSGAGENQPQHF. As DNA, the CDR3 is TGTGCCAGTAGTGGGGCAGGGGAAAATCAGCCCCAGCATTTT.

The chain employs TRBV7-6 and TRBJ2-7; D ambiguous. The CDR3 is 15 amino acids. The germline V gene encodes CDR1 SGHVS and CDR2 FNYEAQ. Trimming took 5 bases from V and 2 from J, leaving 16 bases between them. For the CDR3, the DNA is TGTGCCAGCAGCACTCAGGCCCTCCCTACCTACGAGCAGTACTTC. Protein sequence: CASSTQALPTYEQYF.

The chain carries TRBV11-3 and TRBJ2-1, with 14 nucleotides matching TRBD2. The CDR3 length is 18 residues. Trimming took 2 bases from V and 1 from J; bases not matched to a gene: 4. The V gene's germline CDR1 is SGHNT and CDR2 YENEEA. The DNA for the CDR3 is TGTGCCAGCAGCTTATCTGGACTAGCGGGGGGATCCTACAATGAGCAGTTCTTC. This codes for CASSLSGLAGGSYNEQFF.

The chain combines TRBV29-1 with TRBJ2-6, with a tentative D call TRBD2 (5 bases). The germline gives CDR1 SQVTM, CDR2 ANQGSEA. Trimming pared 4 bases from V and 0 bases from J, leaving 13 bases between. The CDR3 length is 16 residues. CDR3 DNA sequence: TGCAGCGTTGCAGCCGTTGGGAGCTCTGGGGCCAACGTCCTGACTTTC. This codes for CSVAAVGSSGANVLTF.

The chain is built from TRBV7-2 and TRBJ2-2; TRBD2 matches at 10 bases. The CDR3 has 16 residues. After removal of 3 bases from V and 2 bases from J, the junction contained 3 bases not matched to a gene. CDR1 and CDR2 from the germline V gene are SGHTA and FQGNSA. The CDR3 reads CASSFGLAANTGELFF. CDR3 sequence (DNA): TGTGCCAGCAGCTTCGGACTAGCGGCTAACACCGGGGAGCTGTTTTTT.

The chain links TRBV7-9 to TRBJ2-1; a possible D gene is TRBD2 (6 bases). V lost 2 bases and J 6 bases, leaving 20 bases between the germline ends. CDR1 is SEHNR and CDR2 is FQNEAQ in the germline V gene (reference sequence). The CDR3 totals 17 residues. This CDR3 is CASSLMYSEWDSNEQFF. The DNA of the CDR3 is TGTGCCAGCAGCTTAATGTACTCGGAGTGGGACTCCAATGAGCAGTTCTTC. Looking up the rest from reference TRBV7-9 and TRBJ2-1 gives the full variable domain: DTGVSQNPRHKITKRGQNVTFRCDPISEHNRLYWYRQTLGQGPEFLTYFQNEAQLEKSRLLSDRFSAERPKGSFSTLEIQRTEQGDSAMYLCASSLMYSEWDSNEQFFGPGTRLTVL.

This chain's CDR3 is CASSSRDYSPLHF. The CDR3 DNA follows: TGTGCCAGCAGTAGCAGGGACTATTCACCCCTCCACTTT. The chain has TRBV27 and TRBJ1-6; TRBD1 is a possible D gene (5 bases). Trimming pared 5 bases from V and 8 bases from J, leaving 10 bases between. CDR3 length: 13 residues. From germline, CDR1 is MNHEY and CDR2 SMNVEV (reference sequence).

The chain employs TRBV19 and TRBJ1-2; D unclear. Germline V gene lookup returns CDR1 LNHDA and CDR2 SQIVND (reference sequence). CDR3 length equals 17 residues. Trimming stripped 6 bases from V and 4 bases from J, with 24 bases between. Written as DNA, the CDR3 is TGTGCCAGTAGCCCCCGGTTAGTTCTGGGAGAGGGCTATGGCTACACCTTC. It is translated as CASSPRLVLGEGYGYTF. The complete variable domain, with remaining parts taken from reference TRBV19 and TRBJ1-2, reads DGGITQSPKYLFRKEGQNVTLSCEQNLNHDAMYWYRQDPGQGLRLIYYSQIVNDFQKGDIAEGYSVSREKKESFPLTVTSAQKNPTAFYLCASSPRLVLGEGYGYTFGSGTRLTVV.

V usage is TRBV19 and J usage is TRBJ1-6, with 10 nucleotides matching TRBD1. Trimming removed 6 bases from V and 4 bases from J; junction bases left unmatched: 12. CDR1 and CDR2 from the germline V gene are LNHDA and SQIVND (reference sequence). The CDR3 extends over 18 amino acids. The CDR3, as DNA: TGTGCCAGTAGCCCGGGACAGGGGCAAAGGATGTATAATTCACCCCTCCACTTT. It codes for CASSPGQGQRMYNSPLHF.

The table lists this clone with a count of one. The CDR3 DNA reads as TGTGCCAGCAGCAGGCGGGGGACGCTAAACACCGGGGAGCTGTTTTTT. Its protein product is CASSRRGTLNTGELFF. The chain employs TRBV9 and TRBJ2-2, with TRBD2 identical over 7 bases. Germline CDR1 and CDR2: SGDLS and YYNGEE. The trim removed 4 bases at V and 2 bases at J, leaving 8 bases unmatched. The CDR3 spans 16 residues. Drawing the rest from reference TRBV9 and TRBJ2-2, the complete variable domain is DSGVTQTPKHLITATGQRVTLRCSPRSGDLSVYWYQQSLDQGLQFLIQYYNGEERAKGNILERFSAQQFPDLHSELNLSSLELGDSALYFCASSRRGTLNTGELFFGEGSRLTVL.

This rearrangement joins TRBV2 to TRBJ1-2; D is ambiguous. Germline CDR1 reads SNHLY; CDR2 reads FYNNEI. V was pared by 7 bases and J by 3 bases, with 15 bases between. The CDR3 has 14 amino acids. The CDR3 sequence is CASTEGRLDYGYTF. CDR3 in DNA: TGTGCCAGCACTGAGGGTAGGCTAGACTATGGCTACACCTTC.

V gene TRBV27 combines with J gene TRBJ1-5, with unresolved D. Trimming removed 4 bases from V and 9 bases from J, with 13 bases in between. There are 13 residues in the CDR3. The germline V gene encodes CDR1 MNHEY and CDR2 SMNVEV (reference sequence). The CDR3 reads CASSSQADRPQHF. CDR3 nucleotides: TGTGCCAGCAGTTCTCAGGCTGATCGGCCCCAGCATTTT.

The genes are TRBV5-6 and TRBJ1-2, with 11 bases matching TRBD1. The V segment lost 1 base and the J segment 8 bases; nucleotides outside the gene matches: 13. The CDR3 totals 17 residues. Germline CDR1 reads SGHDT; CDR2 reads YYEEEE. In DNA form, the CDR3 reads TGTGCCAGCAGCTTGTGGACAGGGGGCGTCATAATGGAAGGCTACACCTTC. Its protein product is CASSLWTGGVIMEGYTF.

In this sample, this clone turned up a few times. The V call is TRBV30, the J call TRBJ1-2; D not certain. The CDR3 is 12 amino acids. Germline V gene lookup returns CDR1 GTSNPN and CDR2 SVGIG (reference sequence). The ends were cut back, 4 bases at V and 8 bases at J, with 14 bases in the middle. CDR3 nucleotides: TGTGCCTGGACTCCGGTTGAGAGCGGCTACACCTTC. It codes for CAWTPVESGYTF.

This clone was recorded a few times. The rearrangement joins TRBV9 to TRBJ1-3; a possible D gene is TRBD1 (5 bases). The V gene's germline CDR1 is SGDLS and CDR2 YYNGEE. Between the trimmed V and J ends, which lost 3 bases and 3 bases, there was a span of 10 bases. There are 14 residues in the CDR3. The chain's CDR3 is CASSDQGLGNTIYF. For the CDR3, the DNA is TGTGCCAGCAGCGACCAGGGCCTTGGAAACACCATATATTTT.

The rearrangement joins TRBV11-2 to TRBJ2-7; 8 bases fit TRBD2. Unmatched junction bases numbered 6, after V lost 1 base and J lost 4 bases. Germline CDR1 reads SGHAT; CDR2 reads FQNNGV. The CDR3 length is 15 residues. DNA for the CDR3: TGTGCCAGCAGCTTAGGTGGCGGGGGGCAGTACGAGCAGTACTTC. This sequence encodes CASSLGGGGQYEQYF.